Listed below are T cell receptor beta chains from one sample, sequenced in a study of metastatic and nonmetastatic thyroid tumors. TCRdb reprocessed the PCR reads using MiXCR. The table lists some 40,000 clones, approximately 13% of them singletons, with approximately 9.5% in the top ten. The specimen was blood. Receptor source: a female donor with papillary thyroid cancer or a benign thyroid nodule (not recorded which). Some clones in this sample may be carry-over from other donors' samples. Both conserved end residues are part of each CDR3. Clone size, where shown, is once, few, many, or a class for clones that have expanded.

CDR3: CASSGTLAGVSYEQYF
size: many
length: 16
J: TRBJ2-7
V: TRBV3-1

CDR3: CASSSSWTGYGYTF
size: few
length: 14
J: TRBJ1-2
V: TRBV28

CDR3: CATSAYSGTKSVNEQFF
size: many
length: 17
J: TRBJ2-1
V: TRBV24-1

CDR3: CASNPQGGTDTQYF
size: .
length: 14
J: TRBJ2-3
V: TRBV7-9

CDR3: CASRPPAQETKYF
size: .
length: 13
J: TRBJ2-5
V: TRBV6-1

CDR3: CASSLGQGLAGNTIYF
size: many
length: 16
J: TRBJ1-3
V: TRBV18

CDR3: CASSAGGLGYTF
size: many
length: 12
J: TRBJ1-2
V: TRBV27

CDR3: CASSLAGQAHEQYF
size: many
length: 14
J: TRBJ2-7
V: TRBV5-1

CDR3: CASSLSARNPYEQYF
size: .
length: 15
J: TRBJ2-7
V: TRBV27

CDR3: CASSVSSRRGTDTQYF
size: many
length: 16
J: TRBJ2-3
V: TRBV9

CDR3: CASSLSPGANNSPLHF
size: many
length: 16
J: TRBJ1-6
V: TRBV19

CDR3: CASSPRVQPQHF
size: many
length: 12
J: TRBJ1-5
V: TRBV6-1

CDR3: CASSPIEGGRNTIYF
size: many
length: 15
J: TRBJ1-3
V: TRBV18

CDR3: CASSEDPGTLPEAFF
size: few
length: 15
J: TRBJ1-1
V: TRBV6-1

CDR3: CASSYRGNRGTEAFF
size: few
length: 15
J: TRBJ1-1
V: TRBV28

CDR3: CATSTQLSIDTQYF
size: many
length: 14
J: TRBJ2-3
V: TRBV24-1

CDR3: CASSFIDGRDYNEQFF
size: many
length: 16
J: TRBJ2-1
V: TRBV6-5

CDR3: CRPRGDSNQPQHF
size: .
length: 13
J: TRBJ1-5
V: TRBV20-1

CDR3: CASSEPRGYSYTF
size: many
length: 13
J: TRBJ1-2
V: TRBV6-1

CDR3: CASSYDKGGSPLHF
size: .
length: 14
J: TRBJ1-6
V: TRBV6-5

CDR3: CASSQGQGNTIYF
size: few
length: 13
J: TRBJ1-3
V: TRBV6-1

CDR3: CASRPRTGNGQPQHF
size: many
length: 15
J: TRBJ1-5
V: TRBV2

CDR3: CAWSRDRGSEQYF
size: many
length: 13
J: TRBJ2-7
V: TRBV30

CDR3: CASSEIRALGTQYF
size: few
length: 14
J: TRBJ2-3
V: TRBV6-1

CDR3: CASSFSGADGYTF
size: .
length: 13
J: TRBJ1-2
V: TRBV28

CDR3: CASSLHRGAGNQPQHF
size: .
length: 16
J: TRBJ1-5
V: TRBV28

CDR3: CASSPGTGNTGELFF
size: many
length: 15
J: TRBJ2-2
V: TRBV11-3

CDR3: CASRGLGATEQYF
size: many
length: 13
J: TRBJ2-7
V: TRBV7-8

CDR3: CASSWQGNRVDEKLFF
size: many
length: 16
J: TRBJ1-4
V: TRBV6-1

CDR3: CASSLVKYGRVTEAFF
size: many
length: 16
J: TRBJ1-1
V: TRBV6-5

CDR3: CASLRGVEAFF
size: many
length: 11
J: TRBJ1-1
V: TRBV2

CDR3: CASTGDSRRAFF
size: many
length: 12
J: TRBJ1-1
V: TRBV2

CDR3: CSARDAASGDLEEQYF
size: many
length: 16
J: TRBJ2-7
V: TRBV20-1

CDR3: CASSIDSSQVTDTQYF
size: many
length: 16
J: TRBJ2-3
V: TRBV19

CDR3: CASSPRQGGYNSPLHF
size: many
length: 16
J: TRBJ1-6
V: TRBV2

CDR3: CASPRETSGQGGYNEQFF
size: many
length: 18
J: TRBJ2-1
V: TRBV6-5

CDR3: CASSLDGRSHSGNTIYF
size: many
length: 17
J: TRBJ1-3
V: TRBV11-2

CDR3: CASSQQGAYAEAFF
size: medium-sized
length: 14
J: TRBJ1-1
V: TRBV12-3/TRBV12-4

CDR3: CSAPGGYLDEQYF
size: many
length: 13
J: TRBJ2-7
V: TRBV20-1

CDR3: CASSKDTDTQYF
size: .
length: 12
J: TRBJ2-3
V: TRBV4-1

CDR3: CASSLTGVRERGYTF
size: .
length: 15
J: TRBJ1-2
V: TRBV5-1

CDR3: CASRGDSTNYGYTF
size: .
length: 14
J: TRBJ1-2
V: TRBV6-1

CDR3: CASSPRVGEQYF
size: many
length: 12
J: TRBJ2-7
V: TRBV9

CDR3: CVSLRAGGGKTQYF
size: .
length: 14
J: TRBJ2-5
V: TRBV6-1

CDR3: CASTRPQYDEQFF
size: .
length: 13
J: TRBJ2-1
V: TRBV5-4

CDR3: CASTLSPGVSETQYF
size: many
length: 15
J: TRBJ2-5
V: TRBV5-5

CDR3: CASSSTSGSHGELFF
size: many
length: 15
J: TRBJ2-2
V: TRBV28

CDR3: CASSITSTDTQYF
size: many
length: 13
J: TRBJ2-3
V: TRBV27

CDR3: CASIPGQPNLPQHF
size: many
length: 14
J: TRBJ1-5
V: TRBV28

CDR3: CASSQLAGEQYF
size: many
length: 12
J: TRBJ2-7
V: TRBV3-1

CDR3: CSARYSGRSYNEQFF
size: many
length: 15
J: TRBJ2-1
V: TRBV20-1

CDR3: CASSSTWGTALPSTEAFF
size: .
length: 18
J: TRBJ1-1
V: TRBV5-4

CDR3: CASQIDGQGYTEAFF
size: many
length: 15
J: TRBJ1-1
V: TRBV28

CDR3: CASSPRTSGEDTQYF
size: many
length: 15
J: TRBJ2-3
V: TRBV2

CDR3: CAWGNSGGKMNTEAFF
size: many
length: 16
J: TRBJ1-1
V: TRBV30

CDR3: CASSLSGRSEKLFF
size: many
length: 14
J: TRBJ1-4
V: TRBV7-9